The rows below give T cell receptor beta chains drawn from one sample of a study of blood T cell repertoires in COVID-19. TCRdb's copy holds only in-frame clones and misses some; the assay was immunoSEQ multiplex PCR. The data hold about 160,000 clones, with 79% observed a single time. Sequenced: peripheral blood. These receptors all come from a woman in her sixties or seventies with COVID-19, enrolled during active disease. Each CDR3 is given with its conserved first and last residue. The D gene is left open where the match is weak. Size is stated for part of the rows, as once, few or many counts, or as a class when the clone is expanded.

d_call	v_call	j_call	clone_size	cdr3_aa	cdr3_nt
NA	TRBV23-1	TRBJ1-5	NA	CASSQSIRPSSGANQPQHF	TGCGCCAGCAGTCAATCAATCCGGCCGTCGAGTGGGGCTAATCAGCCCCAGCATTTT
NA	TRBV29-1	TRBJ2-1	few	CSVPIEGDEQFF	TGCAGCGTGCCAATAGAGGGGGACGAGCAGTTCTTC
TRBD1	TRBV7-2	TRBJ2-7	NA	CASSLGRGTYEQYF	TGTGCCAGCAGCTTGGGCAGGGGGACCTACGAGCAGTACTTC
NA	TRBV9	TRBJ1-6	NA	CASSAQTESSPLHF	TGTGCCAGCAGCGCCCAGACGGAGAGTTCACCCCTCCACTTT
TRBD1	TRBV7-9	TRBJ2-2	NA	CASSLGQGFTGELFF	TGTGCCAGCAGCTTGGGACAGGGGTTCACCGGGGAGCTGTTTTTT
NA	TRBV15	TRBJ2-3	NA	CATSRGGGARDTQYF	TGTGCCACCAGCAGAGGAGGCGGGGCTAGAGATACGCAGTATTTT
TRBD2	TRBV19	TRBJ2-3	NA	CASSKGTSGAQWTQYF	TGTGCCAGTAGTAAGGGGACTAGCGGCGCCCAGTGGACGCAGTATTTT
TRBD1	TRBV18	TRBJ2-1	NA	CASSPDRGTGAYNEQFF	TGTGCCAGCTCACCAGATCGGGGGACAGGGGCCTACAATGAGCAGTTCTTC
NA	TRBV6-6	TRBJ2-5	NA	CASNDTPLRWETQYF	TGTGCCAGCAACGATACTCCGCTGAGGTGGGAGACCCAGTACTTC
TRBD1	TRBV2	TRBJ2-1	NA	CASSSRQGAGSEQFF	TGTGCCAGCAGTTCTCGACAGGGGGCTGGCAGTGAGCAGTTCTTC
NA	TRBV5-4	TRBJ2-1	NA	CASSPGGSYSSYNEQFF	TGTGCCAGCAGCCCCGGCGGGTCCTATAGCTCCTACAATGAGCAGTTCTTC
TRBD2	TRBV15	TRBJ2-3	NA	CATSRDGGGPHLSTDTQYF	TGTGCCACCAGCAGAGACGGCGGGGGACCCCATCTAAGCACAGATACGCAGTATTTT